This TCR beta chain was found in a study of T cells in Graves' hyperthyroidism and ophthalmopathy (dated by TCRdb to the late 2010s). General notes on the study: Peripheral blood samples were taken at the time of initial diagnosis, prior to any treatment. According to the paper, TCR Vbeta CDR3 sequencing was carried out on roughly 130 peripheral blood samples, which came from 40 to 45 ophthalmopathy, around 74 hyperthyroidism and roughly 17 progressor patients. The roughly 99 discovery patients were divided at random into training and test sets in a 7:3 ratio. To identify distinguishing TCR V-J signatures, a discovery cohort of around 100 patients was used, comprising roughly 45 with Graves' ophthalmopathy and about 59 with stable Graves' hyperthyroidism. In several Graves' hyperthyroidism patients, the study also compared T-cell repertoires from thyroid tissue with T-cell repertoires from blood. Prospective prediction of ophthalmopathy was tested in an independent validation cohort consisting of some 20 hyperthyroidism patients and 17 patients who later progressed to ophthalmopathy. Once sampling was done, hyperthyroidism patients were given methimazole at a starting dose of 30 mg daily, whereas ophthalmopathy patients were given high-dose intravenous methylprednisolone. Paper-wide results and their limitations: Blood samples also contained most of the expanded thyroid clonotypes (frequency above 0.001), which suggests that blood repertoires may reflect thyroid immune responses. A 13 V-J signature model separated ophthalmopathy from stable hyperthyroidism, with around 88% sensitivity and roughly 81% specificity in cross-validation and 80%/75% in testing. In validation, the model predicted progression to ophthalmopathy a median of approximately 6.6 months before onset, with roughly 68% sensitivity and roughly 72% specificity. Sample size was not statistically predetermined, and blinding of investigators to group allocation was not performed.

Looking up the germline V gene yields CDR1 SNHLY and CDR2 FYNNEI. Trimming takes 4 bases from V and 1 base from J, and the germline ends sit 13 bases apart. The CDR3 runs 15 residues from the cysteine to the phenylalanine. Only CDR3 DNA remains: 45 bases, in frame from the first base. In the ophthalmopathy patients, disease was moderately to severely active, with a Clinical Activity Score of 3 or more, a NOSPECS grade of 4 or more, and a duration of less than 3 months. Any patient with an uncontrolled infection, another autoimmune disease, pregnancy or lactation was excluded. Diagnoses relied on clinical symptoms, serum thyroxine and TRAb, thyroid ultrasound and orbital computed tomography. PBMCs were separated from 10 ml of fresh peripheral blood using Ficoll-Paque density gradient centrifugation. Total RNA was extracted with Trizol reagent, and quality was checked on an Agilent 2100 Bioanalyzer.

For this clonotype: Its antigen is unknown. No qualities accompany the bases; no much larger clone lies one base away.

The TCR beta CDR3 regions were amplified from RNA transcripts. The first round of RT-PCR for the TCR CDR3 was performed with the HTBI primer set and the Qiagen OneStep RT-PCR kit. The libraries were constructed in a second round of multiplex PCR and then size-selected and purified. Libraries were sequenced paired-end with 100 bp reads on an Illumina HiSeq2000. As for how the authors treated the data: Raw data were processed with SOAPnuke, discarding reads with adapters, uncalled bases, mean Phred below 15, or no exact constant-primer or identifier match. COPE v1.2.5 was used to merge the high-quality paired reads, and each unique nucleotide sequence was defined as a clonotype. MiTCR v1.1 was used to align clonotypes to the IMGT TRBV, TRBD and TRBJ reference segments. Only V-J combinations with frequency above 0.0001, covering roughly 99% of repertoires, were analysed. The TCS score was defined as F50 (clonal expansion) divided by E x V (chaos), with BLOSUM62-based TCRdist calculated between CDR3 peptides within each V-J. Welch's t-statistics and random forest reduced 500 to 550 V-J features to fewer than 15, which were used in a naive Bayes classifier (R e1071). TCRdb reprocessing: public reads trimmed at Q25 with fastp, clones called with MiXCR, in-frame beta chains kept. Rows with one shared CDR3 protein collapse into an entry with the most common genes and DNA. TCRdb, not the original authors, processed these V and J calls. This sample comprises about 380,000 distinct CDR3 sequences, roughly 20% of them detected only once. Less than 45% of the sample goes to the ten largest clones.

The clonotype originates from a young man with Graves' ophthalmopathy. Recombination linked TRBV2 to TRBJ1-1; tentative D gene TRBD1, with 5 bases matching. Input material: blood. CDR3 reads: CASSANWRGNTEAFF. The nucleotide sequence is TGTGCCAGCAGTGCCAACTGGAGGGGGAACACTGAAGCTTTCTTT.